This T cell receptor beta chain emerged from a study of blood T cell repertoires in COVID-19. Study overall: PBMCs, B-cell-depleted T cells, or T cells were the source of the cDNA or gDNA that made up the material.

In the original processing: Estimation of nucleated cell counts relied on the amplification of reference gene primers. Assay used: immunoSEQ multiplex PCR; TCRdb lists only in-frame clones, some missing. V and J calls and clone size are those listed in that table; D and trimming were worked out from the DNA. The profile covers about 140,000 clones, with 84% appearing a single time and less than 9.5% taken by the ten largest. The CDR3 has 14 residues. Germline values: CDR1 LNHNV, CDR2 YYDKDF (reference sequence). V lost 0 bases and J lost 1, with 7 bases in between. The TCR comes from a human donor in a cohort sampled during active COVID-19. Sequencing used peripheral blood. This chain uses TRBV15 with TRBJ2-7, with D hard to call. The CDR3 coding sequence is TGTGCCACCAGCAGAGAGGCTCAGTCCTACGAGCAGTACTTC. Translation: CATSREAQSYEQYF.